This passage covers 22 T cell receptor beta chains from one sample sequenced in a study of blood T cell repertoires in COVID-19. TCRdb's copy holds only in-frame clones and misses some; the assay was immunoSEQ multiplex PCR. The top ten hold just under 9% of the sample, which has over 250,000 clones, approximately 88% seen once. Sequenced sample: PBMCs or T cells enriched from blood (not recorded which). These receptor sequences come from a young woman who had recovered from COVID-19.

The genes are TRBV7-2 and TRBJ2-1, with a weak D call TRBD1 (6 bases). CDR3 length: 15 amino acids. Germline CDR1 SGHTA, CDR2 FQGNSA. V dropped 5 bases and J dropped 15 bases, with 26 bases sitting between them. CDR3 sequence: CASSPNRARGWQWFF. In DNA, the CDR3 is TGTGCCAGCAGCCCGAACAGGGCGAGAGGTTGGCAATGGTTCTTC.

The chain couples TRBV9 to TRBJ1-5; 9 bases agree with TRBD1. Germline loops: CDR1 SGDLS, CDR2 YYNGEE. This CDR3 is built from 15 residues. J was trimmed by 6 bases and V by 4 bases; bases with no gene match: 8. CDR3 DNA sequence: TGTGCCAGCAGCCCCGGGACAGGGCATATTCAGCCCCAGCATTTT. It specifies CASSPGTGHIQPQHF.

This chain connects TRBV5-6 to TRBJ2-3, with 9 positions matching TRBD2. The CDR3 covers 15 residues. V trimming: 5 bases; J trimming: 5 bases; junction bases outside the gene matches: 9. Germline loops: CDR1 SGHDT, CDR2 YYEEEE. The CDR3 DNA sequence: TGTGCCAGCAGTCAGGGGACTAGCTCTGGAGATACGCAGTATTTT. Its protein is CASSQGTSSGDTQYF. The full variable domain, with the rest looked up from reference TRBV5-6 and TRBJ2-3, is DAGVTQSPTHLIKTRGQQVTLRCSPKSGHDTVSWYQQALGQGPQFIFQYYEEEERQRGNFPDRFSGHQFPNYSSELNVNALLLGDSALYLCASSQGTSSGDTQYFGPGTRLTVL.

The chain uses TRBV7-2 and TRBJ2-2; unclear D gene. Germline V gene data show CDR1 as SGHTA and CDR2 as FQGNSA. The CDR3 totals 12 residues. Trimming removed 4 bases from V and 7 bases from J, with 7 bases in between. CDR3 residues: CASSSHSGELFF. In nucleotides, the CDR3 is TGTGCCAGCAGCTCCCACAGCGGGGAGCTGTTTTTT.

This chain uses TRBV28 with TRBJ1-5; maybe TRBD1 (6 bases). The CDR3 length is 17 residues. V was pared by 3 bases and J by 3 bases, with 18 bases between. In germline, CDR1 is MDHEN, CDR2 SYDVKM. The CDR3 loop reads CASSFLISGDLNQPQHF. DNA of the CDR3: TGTGCCAGCAGTTTCTTAATATCAGGGGACCTCAATCAGCCCCAGCATTTT.

To note about this clone: This same CDR3 is encoded by further DNA sequences in the sample. The chain employs TRBV18 and TRBJ2-7; D possibly corresponds to TRBD1 (6 bases). Germline loops: CDR1 KGHSH, CDR2 LQKENI. The V and J ends lost 3 bases and 2 bases respectively, with 14 bases between them. The CDR3 runs to 15 residues. The CDR3 spells CASSPQVGTTYEQYF. Here the CDR3 DNA reads TGTGCCAGCTCACCTCAGGTGGGGACAACCTACGAGCAGTACTTC.

This clone was picked up a small number of times. This chain connects TRBV5-6 to TRBJ1-4; no firm D call. The germline gives CDR1 SGHDT, CDR2 YYEEEE. The CDR3 has 17 amino acids. V lost 1 base to trimming and J lost 3 bases, with 16 bases between them. The CDR3: CASSLWPGIQANEKLFF. CDR3 DNA: TGTGCCAGCAGCTTGTGGCCAGGTATACAAGCTAATGAAAAACTGTTTTTT.

The rearrangement uses TRBV7-9 and TRBJ2-4; TRBD1 agrees at 8 bases. The CDR3 runs 19 residues. The junction had 15 bases not matched to a gene; V was cut back by 5 bases and J by 0 bases. Germline assignment: CDR1 SEHNR and CDR2 FQNEAQ (reference sequence). The CDR3 nucleotides are TGTGCCAGCAGCACCGGTTCAGGGGGCCATTTCTTAGCCAAAAACATTCAGTACTTC. This codes for CASSTGSGGHFLAKNIQYF.

The J gene is TRBJ2-7, the V gene TRBV3-1 (or the pseudogene TRBV3-2); D remains ambiguous. The CDR3 consists of 13 residues. Trimming left V 1 base short and J 6 bases short, with 10 bases between. The germline V gene has CDR1 LGHDT and CDR2 YNNKEL (reference sequence). CDR3 sequence reads: CASSQAAGSEQYF. CDR3 nucleotide sequence: TGTGCCAGCAGCCAAGCGGCCGGGTCCGAGCAGTACTTC.

The gene calls are TRBV18 and TRBJ1-5, with TRBD1 matching 8 bases. V dropped 3 bases and J dropped 0; count of bases not matched to a gene: 7. Germline V gene data show CDR1 as KGHSH and CDR2 as LQKENI. This CDR3 is built from 17 residues. CDR3 in amino acids: CASSPRGTGGSNQPQHF. The DNA of the CDR3 is TGTGCCAGCTCACCTCGGGGAACAGGGGGTAGCAATCAGCCCCAGCATTTT.

The CDR3 here is CASSQPLGREQYF. In DNA form, the CDR3 reads TGTGCCAGCAGCCAGCCCCTAGGTAGGGAGCAGTACTTC. J is TRBJ2-7 and V is TRBV3-1 (or the pseudogene TRBV3-2); D gene unclear. The germline gives CDR1 LGHDT, CDR2 YNNKEL (reference sequence). The germline V and J ends were trimmed by 3 bases and 7 bases, with 13 bases remaining between them. The CDR3 runs to 13 residues.

The chain is built from TRBV18 and TRBJ2-1; D is undetermined. V lost 2 bases and J lost 9, with 11 bases in between. Looked up from germline, CDR1 is KGHSH and CDR2 is LQKENI. There are 13 residues in the CDR3. The CDR3 loop is CASSPNFLSEQFF. The CDR3 DNA reads TGTGCCAGCTCACCAAACTTCCTGAGTGAGCAGTTCTTC.

V is TRBV2 and J is TRBJ2-7; a possible D gene is TRBD2 (6 bases). This CDR3 is 15 amino acids long. V was shortened by 7 bases and J by 0 bases, with 16 bases between the two germline ends. Germline V gives CDR1 SNHLY, CDR2 FYNNEI. The CDR3 DNA reads as TGTGCCAGCACTCAAATGGGGGGATCCTCCTACGAGCAGTACTTC. Its protein is CASTQMGGSSYEQYF. Full variable domain (missing parts from reference TRBV2 and TRBJ2-7): EPEVTQTPSHQVTQMGQEVILRCVPISNHLYFYWYRQILGQKVEFLVSFYNNEISEKSEIFDDQFSVERPDGSNFTLKIRSTKLEDSAMYFCASTQMGGSSYEQYFGPGTRLTVT.

The chain is built from TRBV12-3 or TRBV12-4 and TRBJ2-1; 7 bases map to TRBD1. The CDR3 is 13 amino acids. Trimming cost V 6 bases and J 5 bases; bases outside gene matches: 4. Written as DNA, the CDR3 is TGTGCCAGCAGCCGGGACAGCAACAATGAGCAGTTCTTC. The encoded protein is CASSRDSNNEQFF.

This chain uses TRBV28 with TRBJ1-2; D may be TRBD1 (6 bases). The CDR3 totals 13 residues. Per the germline V gene, CDR1 is MDHEN and CDR2 is SYDVKM. Deletions cut 8 bases from V and 4 bases from J, with 14 bases between. DNA for the CDR3: TGTGCCAGCCGACAAACAGGGATCTATGGCTACACCTTC. Translating gives CASRQTGIYGYTF.

This clone was detected a few times. This sample also contains other DNA sequences that code for the same CDR3. The gene calls are TRBV5-4 and TRBJ2-7; D is perhaps TRBD1 (5 bases). The CDR3 spans 15 residues. The germline V gene has CDR1 SGHNT and CDR2 YYREEE (reference sequence). Trimming removed 0 bases from V and 2 bases from J, with 12 bases in between. The CDR3 sequence: CASSLDRGQTYEQYF. DNA of the CDR3: TGTGCCAGCAGCTTGGATAGGGGTCAAACCTACGAGCAGTACTTC.

This clone was picked up one time. The rearrangement links TRBV7-2 to TRBJ1-6; 10 bases fit TRBD1. Germline V gives CDR1 SGHTA, CDR2 FQGNSA. Germline trimming cut 5 bases from V and 10 bases from J; bases unmatched to any gene: 8. This CDR3 spans 15 amino acids. CDR3 in DNA: TGTGCCAGCAGCGAAGGGACAGGGGTGAAATCACCCCTCCACTTT. Protein: CASSEGTGVKSPLHF.

The chain couples TRBV27 to TRBJ2-5, with D uncertain. The germline V and J ends were trimmed by 2 bases and 7 bases, with 20 bases remaining between them. This CDR3 spans 16 amino acids. The germline CDR1 and CDR2 sequences are MNHEY and SMNVEV (reference sequence). CDR3 bases: TGTGCCAGCAGTTTAAGGTCACGCAGGCCCACGATGACCCAGTACTTC. This translates into CASSLRSRRPTMTQYF.

The chain links TRBV11-3 to TRBJ1-1; TRBD1 matches 7 bases. The length of the CDR3 is 15 residues. Trimming at V came to 5 bases and at J to 1 base, leaving 7 bases not matched to a gene. Germline V gene sequence: CDR1 SGHNT, CDR2 YENEEA. Here the CDR3 reads CASSDGGGSNTEAFF. CDR3 bases: TGTGCCAGCAGCGACGGAGGGGGCTCGAACACTGAAGCTTTCTTT.

This chain connects TRBV7-3 to TRBJ2-2; possible D gene TRBD2, 5 bases. The CDR3 totals 14 residues. Germline CDR1 and CDR2: SGHTA and FQGTGA. The V gene lost 5 bases and the J gene lost 1 base, with 8 bases spanning the gap. CDR3 amino acids: CASSRAGNTGELFF. The CDR3 region has the DNA TGTGCCAGCAGCCGCGCGGGGAACACCGGGGAGCTGTTTTTT.

CDR3 residues: CASTQPFGGGRAYEQYF. The CDR3 bases are TGTGCCAGCACTCAACCCTTCGGGGGCGGGAGGGCCTACGAGCAGTACTTC. The chain links TRBV28 to TRBJ2-7; TRBD2 matches 9 bases. The CDR3 extends over 17 amino acids. Germline lookup yields CDR1 MDHEN and CDR2 SYDVKM. Trimming cost V 7 bases and J 2 bases; bases outside gene matches: 15.

The chain recombines TRBV6-2 or TRBV6-3 with TRBJ1-5, with a weak D call TRBD1 (6 bases). The V end lost 3 bases, the J end lost 5 bases, and 20 bases lay between the germline ends. CDR1 and CDR2 from the germline V gene are MNHEY and SVGEGT. This CDR3 region has 17 residues. In nucleotides, the CDR3 is TGTGCCAGCAGTTATTCCGGGGGGGGGCCCCCGGATCAGCCCCAGCATTTT. This codes for CASSYSGGGPPDQPQHF.